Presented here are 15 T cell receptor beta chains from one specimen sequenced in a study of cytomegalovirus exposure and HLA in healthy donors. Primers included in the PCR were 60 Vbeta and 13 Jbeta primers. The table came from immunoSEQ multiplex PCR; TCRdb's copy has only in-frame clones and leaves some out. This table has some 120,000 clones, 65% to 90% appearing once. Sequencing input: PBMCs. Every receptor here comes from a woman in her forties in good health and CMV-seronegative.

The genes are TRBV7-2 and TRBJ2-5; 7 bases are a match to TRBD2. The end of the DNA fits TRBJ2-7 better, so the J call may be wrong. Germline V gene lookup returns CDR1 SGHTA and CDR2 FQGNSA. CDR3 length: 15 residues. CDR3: CASSLEAGKNYEQYF. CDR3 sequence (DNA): TGTGCCAGCAGCTTAGAAGCGGGAAAGAACTACGAGCAGTACTTC.

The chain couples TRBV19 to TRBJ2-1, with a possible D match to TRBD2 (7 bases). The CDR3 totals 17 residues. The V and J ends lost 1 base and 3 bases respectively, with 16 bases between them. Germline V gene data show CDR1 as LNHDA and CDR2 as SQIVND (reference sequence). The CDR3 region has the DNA TGTGCCAGTAGTATAGCCCGCGGGGGCTCGTACTACAATGAGCAGTTCTTC. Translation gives CASSIARGGSYYNEQFF.

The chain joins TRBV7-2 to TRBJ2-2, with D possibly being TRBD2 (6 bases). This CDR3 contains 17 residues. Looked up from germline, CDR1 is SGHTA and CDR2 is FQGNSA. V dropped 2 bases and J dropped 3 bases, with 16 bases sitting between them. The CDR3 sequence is CASSLQIGTPDTGELFF. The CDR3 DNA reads TGTGCCAGCAGCTTACAAATTGGGACTCCTGACACCGGGGAGCTGTTTTTT.

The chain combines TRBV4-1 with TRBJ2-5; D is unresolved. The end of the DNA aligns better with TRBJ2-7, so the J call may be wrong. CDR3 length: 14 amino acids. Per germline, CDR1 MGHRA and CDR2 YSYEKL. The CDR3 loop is CASSQDATTYEQYF. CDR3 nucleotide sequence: TGCGCCAGCAGCCAAGACGCAACTACCTACGAGCAGTACTTC.

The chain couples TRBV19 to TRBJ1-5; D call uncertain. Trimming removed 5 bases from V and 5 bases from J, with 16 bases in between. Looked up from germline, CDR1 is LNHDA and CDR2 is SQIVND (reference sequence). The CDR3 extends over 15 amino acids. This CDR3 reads CASSPRGGWDQPQHF. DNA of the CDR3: TGTGCCAGTAGTCCTCGTGGAGGCTGGGATCAGCCCCAGCATTTT.

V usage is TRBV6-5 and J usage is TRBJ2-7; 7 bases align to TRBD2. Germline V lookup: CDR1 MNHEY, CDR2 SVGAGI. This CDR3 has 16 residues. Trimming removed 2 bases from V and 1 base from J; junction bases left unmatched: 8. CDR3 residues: CASSYGTSAPSYEQYF. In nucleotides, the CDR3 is TGTGCCAGCAGTTACGGTACTAGCGCCCCTTCCTACGAGCAGTACTTC.

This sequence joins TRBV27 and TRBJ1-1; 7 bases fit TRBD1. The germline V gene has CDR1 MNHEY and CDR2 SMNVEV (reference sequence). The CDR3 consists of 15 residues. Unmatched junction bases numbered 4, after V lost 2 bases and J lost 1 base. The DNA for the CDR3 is TGTGCCAGCAGTTTACTAGGACAGGAGAACACTGAAGCTTTCTTT. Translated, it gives CASSLLGQENTEAFF.

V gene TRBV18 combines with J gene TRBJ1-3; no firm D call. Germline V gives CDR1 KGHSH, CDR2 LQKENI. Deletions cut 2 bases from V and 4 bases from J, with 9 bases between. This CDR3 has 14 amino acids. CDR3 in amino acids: CASSPILAGNTIYF. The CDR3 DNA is TGTGCCAGCTCACCAATATTAGCGGGAAACACCATATATTTT.

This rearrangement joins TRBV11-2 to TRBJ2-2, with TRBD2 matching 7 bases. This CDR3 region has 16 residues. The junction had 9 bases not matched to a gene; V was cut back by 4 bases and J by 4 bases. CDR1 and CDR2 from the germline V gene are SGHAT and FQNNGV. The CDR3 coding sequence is TGTGCCAGCAGCTCGAGGGGCGGGAGATTCACCGGGGAGCTGTTTTTT. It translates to CASSSRGGRFTGELFF.

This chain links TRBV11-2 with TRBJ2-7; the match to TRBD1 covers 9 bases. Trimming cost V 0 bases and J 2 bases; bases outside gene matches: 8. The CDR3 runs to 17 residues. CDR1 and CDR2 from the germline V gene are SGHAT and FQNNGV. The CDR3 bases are TGTGCCAGCAGCTTAGATTTCGGGACAGGGAAAACCTACGAGCAGTACTTC. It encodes CASSLDFGTGKTYEQYF. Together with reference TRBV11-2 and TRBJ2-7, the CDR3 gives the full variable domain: EAGVAQSPRYKIIEKRQSVAFWCNPISGHATLYWYQQILGQGPKLLIQFQNNGVVDDSQLPKDRFSAERLKGVDSTLKIQPAKLEDSAVYLCASSLDFGTGKTYEQYFGPGTRLTVT.

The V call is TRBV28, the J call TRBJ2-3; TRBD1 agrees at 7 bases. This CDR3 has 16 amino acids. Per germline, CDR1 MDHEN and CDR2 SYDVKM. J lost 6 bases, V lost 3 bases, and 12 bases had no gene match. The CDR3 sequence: CASSLGRGWEGDTQYF. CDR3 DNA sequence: TGTGCCAGCAGTTTGGGCAGGGGGTGGGAAGGGGATACGCAGTATTTT.

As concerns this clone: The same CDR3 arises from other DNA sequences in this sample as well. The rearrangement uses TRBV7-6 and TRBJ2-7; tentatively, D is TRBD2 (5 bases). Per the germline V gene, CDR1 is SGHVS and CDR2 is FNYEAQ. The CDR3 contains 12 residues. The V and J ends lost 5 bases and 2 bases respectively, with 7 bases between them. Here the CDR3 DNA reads TGTGCCAGCAGCCCCGGGACCTACGAGCAGTACTTC. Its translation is CASSPGTYEQYF.

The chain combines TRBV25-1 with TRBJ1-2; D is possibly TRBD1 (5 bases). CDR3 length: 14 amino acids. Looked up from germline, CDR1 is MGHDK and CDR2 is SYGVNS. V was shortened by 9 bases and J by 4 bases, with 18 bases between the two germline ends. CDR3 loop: CASQAPGTAYGYTF. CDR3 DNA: TGTGCCAGTCAGGCGCCTGGGACTGCCTATGGCTACACCTTC.

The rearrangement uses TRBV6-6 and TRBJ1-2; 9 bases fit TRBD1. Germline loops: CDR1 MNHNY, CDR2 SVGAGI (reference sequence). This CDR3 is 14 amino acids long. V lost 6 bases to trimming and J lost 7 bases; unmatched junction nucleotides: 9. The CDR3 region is CASRDSGTGSGYTF. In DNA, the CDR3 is TGTGCCAGCAGAGACTCCGGGACAGGGTCTGGCTACACCTTC.

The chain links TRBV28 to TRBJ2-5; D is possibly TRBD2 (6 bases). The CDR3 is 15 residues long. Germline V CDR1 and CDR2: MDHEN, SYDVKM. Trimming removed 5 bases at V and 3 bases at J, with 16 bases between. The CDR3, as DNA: TGTGCCAGCAGTCTGGGGGGAGCGGTGAAAGAGACCCAGTACTTC. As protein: CASSLGGAVKETQYF.